This TCR beta chain stems from a study of graft-versus-host responses after intestinal transplantation. Study-level information: Multivisceral, liver-intestinal, or isolated intestinal transplants were performed in recipients. After anti-thymocyte globulin induction, recipients took tacrolimus and steroids for three to four years.

Unmatched junction bases numbered 6, after V lost 5 bases and J lost 2 bases. Germline V lookup: CDR1 LNHDA, CDR2 SQIVND (reference sequence). This CDR3 comprises 15 residues. TCRdb's table, derived via immunoSEQ multiplex PCR, lists solely in-frame clones and lacks some. The table records approximately 86,000 clones, 91% of them present only once. Comments on this clone: What it binds is unknown.

Overall study findings and caveats: Analysis identified GvH clones in recipient marrow, with some appearing first in ileum or blood.

The sequence was collected from a human donor who received an intestinal transplant. This sample comprised unstimulated CD4+ T cells sorted from spleen or lymph node cells, obtained before intestinal transplant. The chain couples TRBV19 to TRBJ2-7; 10 positions match TRBD1. The CDR3 sequence: CASSLRQGAPYEQYF. CDR3 DNA: TGTGCCAGTAGTCTCAGACAGGGGGCCCCCTACGAGCAGTACTTC.